This T cell receptor beta chain was sequenced for a study of blood T cell repertoires in COVID-19. CDR1 SGHRS and CDR2 YFSETQ come from the germline V gene. The V gene lost 0 bases and the J gene lost 8 bases, with 14 bases spanning the gap. This CDR3 region has 14 residues. Regarding this clone: The sample contains more than one DNA sequence encoding this CDR3.

Profiled with immunoSEQ multiplex PCR; TCRdb holds only in-frame clones, not every one. Seen here are approximately 150,000 clones, around 86% observed once, and the top ten hold over 10%. V gene TRBV5-1 combines with J gene TRBJ1-1; D is undetermined. The clonotype originates from a man aged 65-85 years who had recovered from COVID-19. What was sequenced was peripheral blood. The CDR3 DNA reads as TGCGCCAGCAGCTTGGGGGCATCGTCGACAGAAGCTTTCTTT. Its translation: CASSLGASSTEAFF.